The rows below give T cell receptor beta chains drawn from one sample of a study of T-cell reconstitution after alpha-beta-depleted transplantation in children. TCRdb recomputed calls from the PCR reads with MiXCR, one row per CDR3 protein. The table has around 360,000 distinct CDR3 sequences, over 9% seen once. The sequencing used PBMCs from the stem cell graft donor, collected from the stem cell graft. All receptors derive from a human donor who donated a stem cell graft to a child with acute lymphoblastic leukemia. Both conserved end residues are part of each CDR3. A D gene is named only where the DNA matches it firmly. Part of the rows lack a size; the others show once, few, many or a class for expanded clones.

TRBV20-1	NA	TRBJ2-4	few	CSASAVDRAKNIQYF	TGCAGTGCTAGTGCCGTCGACCGGGCCAAAAACATTCAGTACTTC
TRBV7-9	TRBD1	TRBJ2-3	few	CASSLAAGGTTDTQYF	TGTGCCAGCAGCTTAGCAGCAGGGGGCACCACAGATACGCAGTATTTT
TRBV6-1	NA	TRBJ2-7	NA	CASSDIVRPEGEQYF	TGTGCCAGCAGTGATATAGTTCGTCCTGAGGGCGAGCAGTACTTC
TRBV20-1	NA	TRBJ2-7	NA	CSARVDSVYDQYF	TGCAGTGCTAGAGTGGACAGCGTATACGACCAGTACTTC
TRBV9	NA	TRBJ2-3	few	CASSVLGGSIADTQYF	TGTGCCAGCAGCGTACTCGGAGGGAGTATCGCAGATACGCAGTATTTT
TRBV7-2	TRBD1	TRBJ1-2	many	CASSRGQRNYGYTF	TGTGCCAGCAGCCGGGGACAGAGAAACTATGGCTACACCTTC
TRBV12-3/TRBV12-4	TRBD2	TRBJ2-7	many	CASSYPGTSVSYEQYF	TGTGCCAGCAGTTACCCGGGGACTAGTGTCTCCTACGAGCAGTACTTC
TRBV27	NA	TRBJ2-7	NA	CASSRPMTAEGYEQYF	TGTGCCAGCAGCCGCCCTATGACAGCGGAGGGTTACGAGCAGTACTTC
TRBV20-1	NA	TRBJ2-1	NA	CSAREYSEQFF	TGCAGTGCTAGGGAGTATTCGGAGCAGTTCTTC
TRBV20-1	NA	TRBJ2-1	NA	CSARDPVRSATEQFF	TGCAGTGCTAGAGATCCCGTGCGGTCGGCAACTGAGCAGTTCTTC
TRBV4-2	TRBD2	TRBJ2-7	NA	CASSQDGRGGGGTYEQYF	TGTGCCAGCAGCCAAGATGGTAGAGGCGGGGGGGGGACCTACGAGCAGTACTTC
TRBV2	NA	TRBJ2-3	NA	CASRLLGDTQYF	TGTGCCAGCAGACTTTTAGGGGATACGCAGTATTTT
TRBV5-1	TRBD2	TRBJ2-7	NA	CASREAGANYEQYF	TGCGCCAGCAGGGAAGCGGGAGCTAACTACGAGCAGTACTTC
TRBV12-3/TRBV12-4	NA	TRBJ2-1	few	CASRLSDSALYNEQFF	TGTGCCAGCAGATTATCCGACAGCGCCCTATACAATGAGCAGTTCTTC
TRBV7-3	NA	TRBJ2-1	few	CASSLPFRGSEQFF	TGTGCCAGCAGCCTACCCTTCCGGGGCTCTGAGCAGTTCTTC
TRBV5-1	NA	TRBJ1-5	few	CASSLLGLSNQPQHF	TGCGCCAGCAGCCTTCTGGGGCTGAGCAATCAGCCCCAGCATTTT
TRBV11-2	TRBD1	TRBJ2-3	many	CASSLDPTGGLTDTQYF	TGTGCCAGCAGCTTAGACCCGACAGGGGGCTTGACAGATACGCAGTATTTT
TRBV4-3	TRBD2	TRBJ2-7	few	CASSPREIGYEQYF	TGCGCCAGCAGCCCGCGGGAGATCGGCTACGAGCAGTACTTC
TRBV20-1	NA	TRBJ2-7	NA	CSARVASKISYEQYF	TGCAGTGCTAGAGTAGCCTCTAAAATCTCCTACGAGCAGTACTTC
TRBV7-8	TRBD2	TRBJ2-2	many	CASSLAAAGDTGELFF	TGTGCCAGCAGCTTAGCCGCTGCGGGAGACACCGGGGAGCTGTTTTTT
TRBV27	NA	TRBJ1-4	few	CASSSIESGGSEKLFF	TGTGCCAGCAGCTCAATCGAGTCCGGGGGTAGCGAAAAACTGTTTTTT
TRBV13	NA	TRBJ2-7	many	CASSLRTQGVGFEDEQYF	TGTGCCAGCAGCCTTAGGACTCAGGGAGTGGGTTTTGAGGACGAGCAGTACTTC
TRBV20-1	NA	TRBJ1-1	NA	CSARGAIDTGRFSGLNTEAFF	TGCAGTGCTAGAGGGGCCATCGATACAGGAAGGTTTTCGGGTTTGAACACTGAAGCTTTCTTT
TRBV5-1	TRBD2	TRBJ2-1	NA	CASSLRIAGVGNEQFF	TGCGCCAGCAGCTTGCGGATAGCGGGAGTAGGTAATGAGCAGTTCTTC
TRBV7-8	TRBD2	TRBJ2-7	few	CASSLPASGRAREQYF	TGTGCCAGCAGCTTGCCGGCTAGCGGGAGGGCCAGGGAGCAGTACTTC
TRBV20-1	TRBD2	TRBJ2-1	few	CSARPPTSGMEQFF	TGCAGTGCTAGACCCCCTACTAGCGGAATGGAGCAGTTCTTC
TRBV12-3/TRBV12-4	TRBD1	TRBJ1-5	few	CASSPRDRGNQPQHF	TGTGCCAGCAGTCCCCGGGACAGGGGTAATCAGCCCCAGCATTTT
TRBV6-5	NA	TRBJ2-1	NA	CASNGPGRSSSEQFF	TGTGCCAGCAACGGTCCCGGCAGGTCAAGTTCTGAGCAGTTCTTC
TRBV20-1	TRBD1	TRBJ1-1	NA	CSGPTGGSGTEAFF	TGCAGTGGCCCAACAGGGGGATCGGGAACTGAAGCTTTCTTT
TRBV5-6	NA	TRBJ2-2	NA	CASSLDPGELFF	TGTGCCAGCAGCTTGGATCCCGGGGAGCTGTTTTTT
TRBV9	NA	TRBJ2-7	NA	CASSASGRSVYEQYF	TGTGCCAGCAGCGCTTCGGGTCGAAGCGTCTACGAGCAGTACTTC
TRBV4-1	TRBD2	TRBJ2-3	NA	CASSQTLAGAHTQYF	TGCGCCAGCAGCCAAACGCTAGCGGGAGCACATACGCAGTATTTT
TRBV27	NA	TRBJ2-3	few	CASSPRAPAPDTQYF	TGTGCCAGCAGTCCCAGGGCCCCGGCCCCAGATACGCAGTATTTT
TRBV12-3/TRBV12-4	NA	TRBJ1-1	few	CASSHPPDTEAFF	TGTGCCAGCAGTCACCCCCCGGACACTGAAGCTTTCTTT
TRBV7-2	NA	TRBJ1-5	few	CASSLAQGYQPQHF	TGTGCCAGCAGCTTAGCACAGGGATATCAGCCCCAGCATTTT
TRBV4-2	NA	TRBJ2-5	NA	CASSQAAATGETQYF	TGTGCCAGCAGCCAAGCGGCAGCAACGGGGGAGACCCAGTACTTC